The 24 T cell receptor beta chains presented below share a single source sample, sequenced in a study of T cells in Graves' hyperthyroidism and ophthalmopathy. Researchers amplified the TCR beta CDR3 regions from RNA transcripts. TCR CDR3 regions were first amplified by RT-PCR with HTBI primers. MiXCR was run by TCRdb on the multiplex PCR reads, yielding one entry per CDR3 protein. This table has a few hundred thousand distinct CDR3 sequences, about a sixth appearing once. The specimen sequenced was blood. The receptors here all came from a woman aged 40 to 50 with Graves' ophthalmopathy.

The chain uses TRBV6-2 or TRBV6-3 and TRBJ2-1; 7 nucleotides match TRBD1. The V gene end was trimmed by 5 bases and the J gene end by 0 bases; junction bases not matched to a gene: 7. The CDR3 length is 16 residues. Looked up from germline, CDR1 is MNHEY and CDR2 is SVGEGT. CDR3 coding DNA: TGTGCCAGCAGTCTAACGACAGGGATCTCCTACAATGAGCAGTTCTTC. Protein: CASSLTTGISYNEQFF.

This clonotype appeared a few times. A much larger clone lies one base from this, so it may be a read error. The chain couples TRBV11-2 to TRBJ2-3; 14 nucleotides line up with TRBD2. CDR3 length equals 16 residues. V dropped 3 bases and J dropped 4; count of bases not matched to a gene: 3. Germline CDR1 is SGHAT and CDR2 is FQNNGV. The CDR3, as DNA: TGTGCCAGCAGCTTGACTAGCGGGAGGGGGGCAGATACGCAGTATTTT. This translates into CASSLTSGRGADTQYF.

This chain connects TRBV20-1 to TRBJ2-1, with D possibly being TRBD2 (5 bases). Germline CDR1 reads DFQATT; CDR2 reads SNEGSKA (reference sequence). Trimming shortened V by 2 bases and J by 0 bases, and 26 bases separated the two germline ends. This CDR3 spans 20 amino acids. CDR3 sequence (DNA): TGCAGTGCTAGACCCAAACGAGACGGGAACCTCCCCAGCTCCTACAATGAGCAGTTCTTC. Translating it yields CSARPKRDGNLPSSYNEQFF.

This chain joins TRBV20-1 and TRBJ2-3; 7 bases match TRBD2. The CDR3 contains 12 residues. Looked up from germline, CDR1 is DFQATT and CDR2 is SNEGSKA (reference sequence). CDR3 amino acids: CSRGGGADTQYF. Here the CDR3 DNA reads TGCAGCCGAGGTGGGGGGGCAGATACGCAGTATTTT.

With regard to this clonotype: At one boundary the junction diverges from the germline segment, which might be a read error. The V and J genes are TRBV30 and TRBJ2-5; no definite D call. The CDR3 has 12 residues. Germline CDR1 is GTSNPN and CDR2 is SVGIG (reference sequence). CDR3 loop: CALTRYQETQYF. The CDR3 DNA is TGTGCCCTGACGCGGTACCAGGAGACCCAGTACTTC.

CDR3 sequence: CASSESSRAYTDTQYF. In DNA, the CDR3 is TGTGCCAGCAGTGAAAGTAGCAGGGCCTACACAGATACGCAGTATTTT. The chain has TRBV6-1 and TRBJ2-3; maybe TRBD1 (5 bases). V lost 2 bases and J 2 bases, leaving 14 bases between the germline ends. The V gene's germline CDR1 is MNHNS and CDR2 SASEGT. CDR3 size: 16 residues.

There are many counts of this clonotype. Here the CDR3 reads CASSLLTGGEKTQYF. The DNA of the CDR3 is TGTGCCAGCAGTTTATTAACAGGAGGAGAGAAGACCCAGTACTTC. The chain is built from TRBV28 and TRBJ2-5, with D perhaps being TRBD1 or TRBD2 (5 bases each). There are 15 residues in the CDR3. Germline values: CDR1 MDHEN, CDR2 SYDVKM. The V end lost 1 base, the J end lost 6 bases, and 15 bases lay between the germline ends.

V and J are TRBV5-1 and TRBJ2-3; 11 nucleotides line up with TRBD2. CDR1 is SGHRS and CDR2 is YFSETQ in the germline V gene. The junction had 16 bases not matched to a gene; V was cut back by 5 bases and J by 5 bases. This CDR3 is built from 18 residues. For the CDR3, the DNA is TGCGCCAGCAGTTTTCGTCCACTAGCGGGAGTGGTTGTAGATACGCAGTATTTT. This sequence encodes CASSFRPLAGVVVDTQYF.

This clonotype was counted many times. The chain uses TRBV2 and TRBJ2-1; 9 bases agree with TRBD1. The CDR3 is made up of 14 amino acids. Germline CDR1 and CDR2: SNHLY and FYNNEI. Trimming cost V 7 bases and J 5 bases; bases outside gene matches: 6. CDR3 bases: TGTGCCAGCACGGGGGACAGGGATAACAATGAGCAGTTCTTC. As protein: CASTGDRDNNEQFF.

This clonotype appeared a few times. V usage is TRBV13 and J usage is TRBJ1-1, with D uncertain. Per the germline V gene, CDR1 is PRHDT and CDR2 is FYEKMQ (reference sequence). The CDR3 spans 14 residues. The ends were cut back, 1 base at V and 7 bases at J, with 13 bases in the middle. The CDR3 is CASSLAGSYGEAFF. The CDR3 region has the DNA TGTGCCAGCAGCTTAGCGGGGAGTTACGGTGAAGCTTTCTTT.

The chain is built from TRBV7-2 and TRBJ2-5, with 9 bases fitting TRBD2. J gave up 5 bases and V 7 bases, and 17 bases lay outside the gene matches. Looked up from germline, CDR1 is SGHTA and CDR2 is FQGNSA. This CDR3 has 17 residues. This CDR3 reads CASTHPGAGGLRETQYF. Here the CDR3 DNA reads TGTGCCAGCACCCACCCGGGAGCGGGGGGCCTCAGGGAGACCCAGTACTTC.

V is TRBV9 and J is TRBJ1-2; 7 bases agree with TRBD1. Losses at the gene ends were 0 bases for V and 4 bases for J; bases not matched to a gene: 6. Germline V gives CDR1 SGDLS, CDR2 YYNGEE. The CDR3 is 15 amino acids. CDR3 loop: CASSVGTGTFYGYTF. The DNA of the CDR3 is TGTGCCAGCAGCGTAGGGACAGGAACCTTCTATGGCTACACCTTC.

The chain carries TRBV2 and TRBJ2-5; maybe TRBD1 (6 bases). The V gene lost 6 bases and the J gene lost 5 bases, with 16 bases spanning the gap. From germline, CDR1 is SNHLY and CDR2 FYNNEI. This CDR3 spans 14 amino acids. CDR3 in DNA: TGTGCCAGCAGATCATGGCAGGGGTGGGAGACCCAGTACTTC. The encoded protein is CASRSWQGWETQYF.

This clonotype has only a few counts. The V and J genes are TRBV6-1 and TRBJ2-6; 8 nucleotides align to TRBD1. V lost 6 bases, J lost 0 bases, and 4 bases stayed unmatched. Germline V gives CDR1 MNHNS, CDR2 SASEGT. The CDR3 contains 16 residues. CDR3 in amino acids: CASSLTGGSGANVLTF. The CDR3 DNA is TGTGCCAGCAGCCTAACAGGGGGCTCTGGGGCCAACGTCCTGACTTTC.

This sequence joins TRBV28 and TRBJ2-1; D tentatively reads TRBD1 or TRBD2 (6 bases each). V lost 2 bases, J lost 7 bases, and 15 bases lay in between. The CDR3 consists of 15 residues. Germline-derived CDR1 and CDR2 are MDHEN and SYDVKM. DNA of the CDR3: TGTGCCAGCAGTTTAGTGGGGGGCCCGTTAAATGAGCAGTTCTTC. Its protein is CASSLVGGPLNEQFF.

This clonotype has a count of ten or more. The chain carries TRBV28 and TRBJ1-2; D remains unclear. Trimming shortened V by 2 bases and J by 3 bases, and 10 bases separated the two germline ends. This CDR3 is built from 14 residues. Germline-derived CDR1 and CDR2 are MDHEN and SYDVKM. DNA for the CDR3: TGTGCCAGCAGTTTAACAGCAAACTACTATGGCTACACCTTC. It translates to CASSLTANYYGYTF.

The chain combines TRBV5-6 with TRBJ2-7, with 8 bases lining up with TRBD1. CDR3 size: 13 residues. Germline V CDR1 and CDR2: SGHDT, YYEEEE. The V segment lost 4 bases and the J segment 8 bases; nucleotides outside the gene matches: 8. This chain's CDR3 is CASSTGTGLQQYF. The DNA of the CDR3 is TGTGCCAGCAGCACCGGGACAGGCTTGCAGCAGTACTTC.

This clonotype was counted many times. The rearrangement links TRBV11-2 to TRBJ2-5, with 8 bases matching TRBD2. Germline lookup yields CDR1 SGHAT and CDR2 FQNNGV. The CDR3 runs to 16 residues. Germline trimming cut 5 bases from V and 2 bases from J; bases unmatched to any gene: 10. CDR3: CASSDPAGGPQETQYF. CDR3 nucleotide sequence: TGTGCCAGCAGCGACCCCGCGGGGGGCCCACAAGAGACCCAGTACTTC.

The genes are TRBV28 and TRBJ1-5; TRBD1 is a possible D gene (6 bases). Trimming shortened V by 3 bases and J by 4 bases, and 19 bases separated the two germline ends. Germline CDR1 is MDHEN and CDR2 is SYDVKM. The CDR3 has 17 residues. This CDR3 reads CASSFIVFKGQNQPQHF. DNA of the CDR3: TGTGCCAGCAGTTTTATAGTCTTCAAGGGACAAAATCAGCCCCAGCATTTT. Full variable domain (missing parts from reference TRBV28 and TRBJ1-5): DVKVTQSSRYLVKRTGEKVFLECVQDMDHENMFWYRQDPGLGLRLIYFSYDVKMKEKGDIPEGYSVSREKKERFSLILESASTNQTSMYLCASSFIVFKGQNQPQHFGDGTRLSIL.

The chain couples TRBV28 to TRBJ2-7, with 9 bases matching TRBD2. V shed 7 bases, J shed 6 bases, and the junction held 4 bases outside the gene matches. The CDR3 is 12 residues long. The germline V gene has CDR1 MDHEN and CDR2 SYDVKM. The CDR3 here is CASTLAGIEQYF. CDR3 sequence (DNA): TGTGCCAGCACCCTAGCGGGAATCGAGCAGTACTTC.

In this sample, this clonotype turned up a few times. The rearrangement links TRBV28 to TRBJ1-3; D is unresolved. The germline CDR1 and CDR2 sequences are MDHEN and SYDVKM. This CDR3 is 11 amino acids long. The CDR3, as DNA: TGTGCTACCCGGGGTCGAAACACCATATATTTT. This gives the protein CATRGRNTIYF.

This clonotype occurred a few times. This rearrangement joins TRBV5-1 to TRBJ2-3, with TRBD1 matching 7 bases. Germline trimming cut 6 bases from V and 2 bases from J; bases unmatched to any gene: 9. CDR1 SGHRS and CDR2 YFSETQ come from the germline V gene. This CDR3 is 15 amino acids long. CDR3: CASMGPGTDTDTQYF. CDR3 coding DNA: TGCGCCAGCATGGGACCCGGGACAGACACAGATACGCAGTATTTT.

The CDR3 spells CASIKTGFYSNQPQHF. For the CDR3, the DNA is TGTGCCAGCATAAAGACGGGGTTCTATAGCAATCAGCCCCAGCATTTT. J is TRBJ1-5 and V is TRBV6-1; D is undetermined. This CDR3 spans 16 amino acids. Germline loops: CDR1 MNHNS, CDR2 SASEGT. Trimming took 7 bases from V and 0 from J, leaving 16 bases between them.

This clonotype has a count of ten or more. J is TRBJ2-3 and V is TRBV18; the match to TRBD1 covers 10 bases. The CDR3 spans 16 residues. In germline, CDR1 is KGHSH, CDR2 LQKENI. Unmatched junction bases numbered 6, after V lost 3 bases and J lost 3 bases. The CDR3, as DNA: TGTGCCAGCTCACCTCAAGGACAGGGGGAAACAGATACGCAGTATTTT. Translated, it gives CASSPQGQGETDTQYF.